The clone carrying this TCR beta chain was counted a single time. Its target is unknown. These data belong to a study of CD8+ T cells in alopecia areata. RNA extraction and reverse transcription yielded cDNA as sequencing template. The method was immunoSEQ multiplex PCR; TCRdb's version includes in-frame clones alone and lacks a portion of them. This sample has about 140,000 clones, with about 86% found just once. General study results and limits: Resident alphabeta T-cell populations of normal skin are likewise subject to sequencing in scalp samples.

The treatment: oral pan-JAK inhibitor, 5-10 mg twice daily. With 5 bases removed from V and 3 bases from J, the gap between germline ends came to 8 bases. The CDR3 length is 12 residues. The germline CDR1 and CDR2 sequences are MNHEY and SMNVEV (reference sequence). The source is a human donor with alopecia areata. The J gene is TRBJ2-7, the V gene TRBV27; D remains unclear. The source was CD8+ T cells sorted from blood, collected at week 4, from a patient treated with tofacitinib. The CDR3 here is CASSPDLYEQYF. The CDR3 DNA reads TGTGCCAGCAGTCCGGACCTCTACGAGCAGTACTTC.